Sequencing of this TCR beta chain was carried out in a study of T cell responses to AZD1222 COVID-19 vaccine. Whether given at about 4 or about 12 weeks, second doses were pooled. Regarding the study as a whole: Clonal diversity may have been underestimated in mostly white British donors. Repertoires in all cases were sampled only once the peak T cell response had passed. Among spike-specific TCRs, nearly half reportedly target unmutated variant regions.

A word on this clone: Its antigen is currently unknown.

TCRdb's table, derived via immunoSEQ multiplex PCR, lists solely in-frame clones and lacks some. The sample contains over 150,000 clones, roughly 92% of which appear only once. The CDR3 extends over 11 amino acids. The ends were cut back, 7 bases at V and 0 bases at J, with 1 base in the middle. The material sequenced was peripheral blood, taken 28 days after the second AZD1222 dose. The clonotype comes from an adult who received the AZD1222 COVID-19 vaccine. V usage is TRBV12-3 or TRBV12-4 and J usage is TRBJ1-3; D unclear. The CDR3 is CASNSGNTIYF. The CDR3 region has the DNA TGTGCCAGCAACTCTGGAAACACCATATATTTT.